A selection of T cell receptor beta chains follows, all from one sample in a study of T-cell reconstitution after alpha-beta-depleted transplantation in children. TCRdb called the PCR reads again in MiXCR, with one record for every CDR3 protein. Of 700,000 or so distinct CDR3 sequences listed, 10% to 15% are singletons. This specimen was PBMCs, taken before TCRalphabeta/CD19-depleted stem cell transplant. Receptor source: a girl aged 2 to 10 with congenital amegakaryocytic thrombocytopenia, due to receive a stem cell transplant. CDR3s leave out the opening cysteine and the closing phenylalanine or tryptophan.

>TRBV7-9|TRBJ1-2
ASSLDFRQGRGYT
>TRBV7-8|TRBJ1-3
ASSLMPSAHSGSTIY
>TRBV28|TRBJ2-1
ASSLLLAGESYEQF
>TRBV20-1|TRBJ2-1
SARRFPGLAGGMLNEQF
>TRBV20-1|TRBJ2-3
SARGGRGDTQY
>TRBV20-1|TRBJ2-7
SASSELAGGPPEQY
>TRBV20-1|TRBJ1-6
SARGGGGLH
>TRBV20-1|TRBJ2-3
SARDQSWPTQY
>TRBV7-2|TRBJ2-2
ASSSRNTGELF
>TRBV12-3/TRBV12-4|TRBJ1-5
ASCLRSRGTAYSNQPQH
>TRBV11-2|TRBJ2-1
ASSVINEQF
>TRBV5-5|TRBJ2-3
ASSLSPGNTDTQY
>TRBV19|TRBJ1-2
ASSISPRQGRPANYGYT
>TRBV10-2|TRBJ2-7
ASKQGAYEQY
>TRBV4-2|TRBJ2-7
ASSGRGGHEQY
>TRBV12-3/TRBV12-4|TRBJ2-7
ASSSLQAESSYEQY
>TRBV6-5|TRBJ1-2
ASSYRDSPPDYGYT
>TRBV29-1|TRBJ2-2
SAPTDRTGELF
>TRBV20-1|TRBJ1-2
SARYGYGYT
>TRBV5-1|TRBJ2-7
ASSLELAGYEQY
>TRBV12-5|TRBJ1-3
ASGLTGPSSGNTIY
>TRBV5-1|TRBJ2-1
ASSFGGAGYNEQF
>TRBV12-3/TRBV12-4|TRBJ2-5
ASSLEGIIAWKTQY
>TRBV20-1|TRBJ2-7
SASGDSAYEQY
>TRBV20-1|TRBJ2-4
SASHGQGKNIQY
>TRBV6-2/TRBV6-3|TRBJ2-7
ASTQGGEQY
>TRBV9|TRBJ2-3
ASSSYRSPSTDTQY
>TRBV12-3/TRBV12-4|TRBJ1-1
ASSPTRDNNDEAF
>TRBV7-2|TRBJ2-5
ASSLTGGQTYPY
>TRBV5-1|TRBJ1-4
ASSSDTSVEKLF
>TRBV9|TRBJ2-2
ASSVDGTGELF
>TRBV28|TRBJ2-5
ASRTPMGTLQETQY
>TRBV14|TRBJ2-5
ASSQLGQGRQETQY